One sample yielded the 15 T cell receptor beta chains listed below, sequenced in a study of a mutant IDH1 vaccine in newly diagnosed glioma. The method was immunoSEQ multiplex PCR; TCRdb's version includes in-frame clones alone and lacks a portion of them. This repertoire shows about 130,000 clones, just under 80% found once; its top ten account for approximately 5%. Their target antigens are unknown. The time point was: week 11, during vaccination. Doses comprised 300 ug of mutant IDH1 20-mer peptide each, plus topical imiquimod. The input for sequencing was PBMCs, taken from a glioma patient whose treatment included an IDH1 peptide vaccine. The receptors were gathered from a middle-aged man with glioma.

V usage is TRBV6-4 and J usage is TRBJ1-2, with 10 bases lining up with TRBD1. The CDR3 has 12 residues. Unmatched junction bases numbered 2, after V lost 6 bases and J lost 7 bases. Germline CDR1 reads MRHNA; CDR2 reads SNTAGT. The CDR3: CASRTGGGGYTF. The CDR3 region has the DNA TGTGCCAGCAGGACAGGGGGCGGTGGCTACACCTTC.

J is TRBJ2-7 and V is TRBV10-1; 9 positions agree with TRBD1. Germline CDR1 and CDR2: WNHNN and SYGVQD (reference sequence). The CDR3 has 14 amino acids. The trim removed 4 bases at V and 5 bases at J, leaving 6 bases unmatched. The CDR3 here is CASSGDREVDEQYF. CDR3 sequence (DNA): TGCGCCAGCAGTGGGGACAGGGAGGTCGACGAGCAGTACTTC.

The chain is built from TRBV9 and TRBJ1-4; D remains unclear. This CDR3 comprises 16 residues. In germline, CDR1 is SGDLS, CDR2 YYNGEE. Between the trimmed V and J ends, which lost 3 bases and 7 bases, there was a span of 19 bases. The CDR3 is CASSAQSGVSSEKLFF. Here the CDR3 DNA reads TGTGCCAGCAGCGCCCAGTCTGGGGTTTCGTCTGAAAAACTGTTTTTT. Looking up the rest from reference TRBV9 and TRBJ1-4 gives the full variable domain: DSGVTQTPKHLITATGQRVTLRCSPRSGDLSVYWYQQSLDQGLQFLIQYYNGEERAKGNILERFSAQQFPDLHSELNLSSLELGDSALYFCASSAQSGVSSEKLFFGSGTQLSVL.

This clone was observed a single time. The rearrangement uses TRBV6-6 and TRBJ1-1; a weak D match, TRBD1 (6 bases). V was trimmed by 10 bases and J by 6 bases, leaving 21 bases between them. The CDR3 has 14 amino acids. Germline V gene lookup returns CDR1 MNHNY and CDR2 SVGAGI (reference sequence). The CDR3, as DNA: TGTGCCATTAACCGGGGTCCCGGGGGCGCTGAAGCTTTCTTT. Translated, it gives CAINRGPGGAEAFF.

The gene calls are TRBV5-8 and TRBJ1-5, with TRBD1 as a possible D gene (5 bases). The germline gives CDR1 SGHTS, CDR2 YDEGEE. Trimming removed 1 base from V and 5 bases from J, with 19 bases in between. The CDR3 consists of 17 residues. This chain's CDR3 is CASSLIGRGSKYQPQHF. Written as DNA, the CDR3 is TGTGCCAGCAGCTTGATAGGAAGGGGTAGTAAATATCAGCCCCAGCATTTT. The whole variable domain, filled in from reference TRBV5-8 and TRBJ1-5, reads EAGVTQSPTHLIKTRGQQATLRCSPISGHTSVYWYQQALGLGLQFLLWYDEGEERNRGNFPPRFSGRQFPNYSSELNVNALELEDSALYLCASSLIGRGSKYQPQHFGDGTRLSIL.

CDR3 in amino acids: CASSLVSGRGKGNTIYF. The CDR3 coding sequence is TGTGCCAGCAGCTTAGTATCGGGCAGGGGGAAAGGAAACACCATATATTTT. The gene calls are TRBV7-2 and TRBJ1-3; 7 bases line up with TRBD1. From germline, CDR1 is SGHTA and CDR2 FQGNSA. The trim removed 1 base at V and 4 bases at J, leaving 10 bases unmatched. This CDR3 has 17 amino acids.

The V and J genes are TRBV2 and TRBJ1-5; TRBD1 matches 7 bases. The CDR3 totals 15 residues. The germline V gene encodes CDR1 SNHLY and CDR2 FYNNEI. V shed 1 base, J shed 5 bases, and the junction held 5 bases outside the gene matches. CDR3 nucleotides: TGTGCCAGCAGTGAAGATGGGGACAGACATCAGCCCCAGCATTTT. Its translation: CASSEDGDRHQPQHF.

The gene calls are TRBV28 and TRBJ2-7, with D possibly called TRBD1 or TRBD2 (5 bases each). This CDR3 region has 12 residues. The germline gives CDR1 MDHEN, CDR2 SYDVKM. The V end was cut by 5 bases, the J end by 12 bases, with 17 bases between. CDR3 amino acids: CASSPGRSMGYF. The CDR3 DNA reads as TGTGCCAGCAGTCCGGGACGCTCGATGGGGTACTTC.

In its sample, this clone was seen a few times. This chain uses TRBV14 with TRBJ1-1; D not resolved. V was shortened by 1 base and J by 3 bases, with 9 bases between the two germline ends. Germline CDR1 reads SGHDN; CDR2 reads FVKESK. This CDR3 comprises 14 residues. This chain's CDR3 is CASSQGVRHTEAFF. CDR3 sequence (DNA): TGTGCCAGCAGCCAAGGCGTCAGGCACACTGAAGCTTTCTTT.

The rearrangement joins TRBV2 to TRBJ2-5; TRBD1 agrees at 8 bases. V was pared by 2 bases and J by 5 bases, with 13 bases of the junction left unmatched. Germline V gene data show CDR1 as SNHLY and CDR2 as FYNNEI. The CDR3 sequence is 17 residues long. CDR3 nucleotide sequence: TGTGCCAGCAGTGAATTACAGGGGGGCTACCCCCGGGAGACCCAGTACTTC. As protein: CASSELQGGYPRETQYF.

V usage is TRBV7-9 and J usage is TRBJ1-1; D may be TRBD1 (6 bases). Trimming shortened V by 6 bases and J by 3 bases, and 17 bases separated the two germline ends. The V gene's germline CDR1 is SEHNR and CDR2 FQNEAQ (reference sequence). This CDR3 contains 15 residues. This chain's CDR3 is CASRPEQGMYTEAFF. The CDR3 bases are TGTGCCAGCAGACCAGAACAGGGTATGTACACTGAAGCTTTCTTT.

The V and J genes are TRBV9 and TRBJ2-2; 8 positions match TRBD1. The CDR3 is made up of 16 amino acids. CDR1 is SGDLS, CDR2 YYNGEE, per germline. V lost 0 bases and J lost 5; bases outside the gene matches: 6. For the CDR3, the DNA is TGTGCCAGCAGCGTAGACCGGACAGGGAGGACCGGGGAGCTGTTTTTT. Protein product: CASSVDRTGRTGELFF.

The genes are TRBV2 and TRBJ2-5; 8 positions match TRBD2. Trimming removed 8 bases from V and 5 bases from J; junction bases left unmatched: 10. This CDR3 region has 14 residues. Germline assignment: CDR1 SNHLY and CDR2 FYNNEI. CDR3 in DNA: TGTGCCAGCTCGGGAGGGGGTAGGTCGGAGACCCAGTACTTC. The encoded protein is CASSGGGRSETQYF.

J is TRBJ2-6 and V is TRBV6-5; D gene uncertain. Trimming left V 6 bases short and J 0 bases short, with 9 bases between. The CDR3 covers 15 residues. CDR1 and CDR2 (germline): MNHEY, SVGAGI. The CDR3 coding sequence is TGTGCCAGCAGGGAGAGGTACTCTGGGGCCAACGTCCTGACTTTC. Protein product: CASRERYSGANVLTF.

This clone was picked up one time. This rearrangement joins TRBV7-2 to TRBJ2-1; no clear D gene. Looked up from germline, CDR1 is SGHTA and CDR2 is FQGNSA. V was clipped by 5 bases and J by 0 bases, with 11 bases between them. CDR3 size: 15 residues. CDR3 in amino acids: CASSRIAASYNEQFF. The CDR3 DNA reads TGTGCCAGCAGCCGGATTGCGGCCTCCTACAATGAGCAGTTCTTC.